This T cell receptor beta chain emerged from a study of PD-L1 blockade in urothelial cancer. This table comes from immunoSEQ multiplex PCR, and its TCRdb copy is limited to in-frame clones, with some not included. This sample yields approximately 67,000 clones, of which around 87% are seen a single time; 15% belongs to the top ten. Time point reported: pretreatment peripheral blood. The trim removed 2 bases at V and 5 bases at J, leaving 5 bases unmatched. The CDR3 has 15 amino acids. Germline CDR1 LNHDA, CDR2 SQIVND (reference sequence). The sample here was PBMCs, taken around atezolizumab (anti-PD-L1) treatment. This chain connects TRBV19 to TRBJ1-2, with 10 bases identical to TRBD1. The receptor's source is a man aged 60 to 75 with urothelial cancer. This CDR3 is CASSIPGQGHYGYTF. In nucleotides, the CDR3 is TGTGCCAGTAGTATACCGGGACAGGGGCATTATGGCTACACCTTC.